The next 7 T cell receptor beta chains were all read from a single sample in a study of blood T cell repertoires in COVID-19. Assay: immunoSEQ multiplex PCR; the TCRdb copy retains only in-frame clones and omits some. The table shows over 150,000 clones, with 77% occurring only once. Material: peripheral blood. These receptors all stem from a man in his sixties or seventies with acute or convalescent COVID-19.

The gene calls are TRBV27 and TRBJ1-6; D might be TRBD1 (6 bases). This CDR3 has 14 amino acids. V lost 8 bases and J lost 4, with 12 bases in between. CDR1 is MNHEY, CDR2 SMNVEV, per germline (reference sequence). CDR3 nucleotide sequence: TGTGCCAGCGGCCACGGACAGTATAATTCACCCCTCCACTTT. Translated: CASGHGQYNSPLHF.

This clone was seen many times. The chain combines TRBV6-5 with TRBJ2-7, with D possibly being TRBD1 (5 bases). CDR3 length equals 16 residues. Germline V gene sequence: CDR1 MNHEY, CDR2 SVGAGI. V lost 2 bases and J 2 bases, leaving 16 bases between the germline ends. The CDR3 sequence is CASSYANLGLPYEQYF. The CDR3 DNA is TGTGCCAGCAGTTACGCCAATTTGGGGCTACCCTACGAGCAGTACTTC.

The chain uses TRBV18 and TRBJ2-2; 11 bases match TRBD2. Germline V lookup: CDR1 KGHSH, CDR2 LQKENI. The length of the CDR3 is 15 residues. The V gene end was trimmed by 6 bases and the J gene end by 6 bases; junction bases not matched to a gene: 6. CDR3 nucleotides: TGTGCCAGCTCTCCTCAGACTAGCGGGGCCGGGGAGCTGTTTTTT. Its translation is CASSPQTSGAGELFF.

The rearrangement links TRBV29-1 to TRBJ2-3; TRBD2 might be the D (6 bases). In germline, CDR1 is SQVTM, CDR2 ANQGSEA. With 8 bases removed from V and 0 bases from J, the gap between germline ends came to 15 bases. The CDR3 is 14 residues long. The CDR3: CSLRSGFSTDTQYF. The CDR3 region has the DNA TGCAGCCTCCGAAGCGGGTTTAGCACAGATACGCAGTATTTT.

The count of this clone is one. CDR3 sequence: CASSTGGTYEQYF. The CDR3 DNA reads TGCGCCAGCAGCACCGGAGGAACCTACGAGCAGTACTTC. The V and J genes are TRBV5-1 and TRBJ2-7, with D maybe TRBD2 (5 bases). Trimming removed 4 bases from V and 2 bases from J, with 10 bases in between. The CDR3 totals 13 residues. In germline, CDR1 is SGHRS, CDR2 YFSETQ.

This clone came up many times. The rearrangement links TRBV29-1 to TRBJ1-2; D is uncertain. Germline-derived CDR1 and CDR2 are SQVTM and ANQGSEA. The CDR3 length is 12 residues. The V end lost 7 bases, the J end lost 1 base, and 10 bases lay between the germline ends. The CDR3 DNA is TGCAGCGCCGTGTTCAGTAACTATGGCTACACCTTC. Translated, it gives CSAVFSNYGYTF.

The chain joins TRBV7-7 to TRBJ2-5, with 8 nucleotides matching TRBD1. The CDR3 contains 16 residues. V lost 5 bases, J lost 2 bases, and 10 bases stayed unmatched. In germline, CDR1 is SSHAT, CDR2 FNYEAQ (reference sequence). The CDR3 DNA reads as TGTGCCAGCAGCCGAGACGGGCAGGGGGCGCAAGAGACCCAGTACTTC. This gives the protein CASSRDGQGAQETQYF.